This TCR beta chain was captured in a study of CXCR3-negative and CXCR3-positive naive CD8 T cells (dated by TCRdb to the late 2010s). For the wider study: In total, some 150 million TRB reads were obtained, which works out to roughly 1.5 +/- 0.3 million reads per library. Diversity and physicochemical repertoire analyses covered over 10 donors pooled from two independent experiments. The TRBV-TRBJ cluster analysis covered naive subsets from a handful of donors and memory cells from 3 donors.

What the work shows at the level of the full study, not this receptor alone: Because CXCR3 expression was partially decreased after cryopreservation, freshly isolated PBMCs were used for most assays. Both naive subsets had comparably high repertoire diversity, while memory CD8+ T cells had much lower repertoire diversity. Compared with CXCR3-negative naive cells, CXCR3-positive naive cells had TRB CDR3s with higher hydrophobicity (lower Kidera factor 4), lower energy, and higher strength and volume indices. Because surface CD5, which has been linked to self-reactivity in mice, was comparable between naive subsets, TCR interaction strength was also inferred from TRB CDR3 physicochemical properties. Within the same donor, TRBV-TRBJ usage looked similar between naive CXCR3-negative and CXCR3-positive cells, but memory cells had distinct patterns.

The CDR3 has 13 amino acids, counting the end cysteine and phenylalanine. DNA for this receptor is not on file. CDR1 and CDR2 were assigned from the germline V gene as SGHAT and FQNNGV. To note about this clonotype: Its antigen remains unidentified.

Each CD8+ T cell subset was flow-sorted in triplicate, and around 320,000 cells per subset were placed directly into RLT lysis buffer. To keep memory contaminants out, a stringent definition of naive CD8+ T cells was applied: CD45RO-CCR7+CD27+CD95-. Using standard density gradient centrifugation, peripheral blood mononuclear cells were isolated from buffy coats. Naive CXCR3-negative and CXCR3-positive CD8+ T cells were flow-sorted using a FACSAria III. Total RNA was extracted from sorted cells with an RNeasy Mini Kit. TCRdb shows the sequencer as NextSeq 550. The Human TCR Profiling Kit (MiLaboratory) was used to prepare UMI-labeled 5' RACE TRB cDNA libraries. The full amount of extracted RNA was used for cDNA synthesis, and the full amount of resulting cDNA was used for PCR amplification. Libraries were prepared in parallel using an identical number of PCR cycles. Concerning the study's data processing: With a requirement of at least two reads per UMI, MIGEC and MiXCR extracted about 52,000 +/- 9,100 unique UMI-labeled TRB cDNA molecules per library. An average of approximately 40,000 +/- 10,000 functional in-frame TRB CDR3 nucleotide clonotypes without stop codons was found per library. Diversity metrics, including normalized Shannon-Wiener and Chao1, were computed in VDJtools after downsampling to 5000 UMI-labeled TRB molecules per sample. Clonotype-size-weighted physicochemical properties of the central five CDR3 residues (interaction energy, strength, volume and Kidera factor 4) were computed in VDJtools. After the reads were reprocessed by TCRdb, one entry was made per CDR3 protein sequence, with no DNA. The V and J calls reflect TCRdb's pipeline rather than the authors' work. This sample's table lists roughly 60,000 distinct CDR3 sequences. The ten largest clones add up to less than 0.85% of the sample.

Material for sequencing was naive CXCR3+ CD8+ T cells from blood. The cell subset or site label for this specimen denotes: CD45RO-CCR7+CD27+CD95- naive CD8+ T cells expressing CXCR3 (TNR3+). This chain is built from TRBV11-2 and TRBJ2-7; TCRdb's assignment of TRBD1 cannot be checked, as there is no DNA. The source of this sequence is a human donor in good health. Some clones in this sample may be carry-over from other donors' samples. The CDR3 sequence is CASSFAGGYEQYF.